This passage covers 28 T cell receptor beta chains from one sample sequenced in a study of blood T cell repertoires in COVID-19. Clones were read by immunoSEQ multiplex PCR, and TCRdb kept only the in-frame ones, dropping some. The sample includes hundreds of thousands of clones, over 65% of them seen just once. Sequenced material: peripheral blood. These receptors were obtained from a woman of 80 years or more with acute or convalescent COVID-19.

This clone was observed a few times. The chain is built from TRBV2 and TRBJ1-1; 7 bases agree with TRBD1. The germline V gene encodes CDR1 SNHLY and CDR2 FYNNEI. CDR3 length: 15 residues. V gave up 4 bases and J gave up 10 bases; unmatched junction bases: 15. CDR3 protein: CASSGPRQGLYLAFF. DNA of the CDR3: TGTGCCAGCAGTGGTCCTAGACAGGGTTTATATTTAGCTTTCTTT. The full variable domain, with the rest looked up from reference TRBV2 and TRBJ1-1, is EPEVTQTPSHQVTQMGQEVILRCVPISNHLYFYWYRQILGQKVEFLVSFYNNEISEKSEIFDDQFSVERPDGSNFTLKIRSTKLEDSAMYFCASSGPRQGLYLAFFGQGTRLTVV.

The rearrangement joins TRBV18 to TRBJ2-7; possibly TRBD2 for D (7 bases). There are 16 residues in the CDR3. The germline V gene has CDR1 KGHSH and CDR2 LQKENI. Trimming stripped 1 base from V and 2 bases from J, with 15 bases between. The CDR3 spells CASSPRIREGAYEQYF. The DNA for the CDR3 is TGTGCCAGCTCACCACGAATCAGGGAGGGGGCCTACGAGCAGTACTTC.

The chain combines TRBV5-1 with TRBJ1-1; 8 bases are a match to TRBD1. V lost 0 bases, J lost 7 bases, and 5 bases stayed unmatched. CDR1 and CDR2 (germline): SGHRS, YFSETQ. The CDR3 totals 14 residues. The CDR3 DNA is TGCGCCAGCAGCTTGGGACAGGGGCTCGGTGAAGCTTTCTTT. Translation: CASSLGQGLGEAFF.

This clone turned up a few times. V usage is TRBV7-9 and J usage is TRBJ1-5, with 7 bases that match TRBD1. V trimming: 5 bases; J trimming: 2 bases; junction bases outside the gene matches: 3. Germline CDR1 and CDR2: SEHNR and FQNEAQ (reference sequence). The CDR3 consists of 14 residues. In DNA, the CDR3 is TGTGCCAGCAGCACAACAGGGGGCAATCAGCCCCAGCATTTT. Its protein is CASSTTGGNQPQHF.

This chain connects TRBV9 to TRBJ2-1; TRBD2 agrees at 7 bases. V lost 0 bases, J lost 4 bases, and 10 bases stayed unmatched. Germline loops: CDR1 SGDLS, CDR2 YYNGEE. CDR3 length: 17 residues. The DNA for the CDR3 is TGTGCCAGCAGCGTAGGTCCCTCGGGAGCGGGATACAATGAGCAGTTCTTC. Translated: CASSVGPSGAGYNEQFF. The full variable domain, rest sourced from reference TRBV9 and TRBJ2-1, is DSGVTQTPKHLITATGQRVTLRCSPRSGDLSVYWYQQSLDQGLQFLIQYYNGEERAKGNILERFSAQQFPDLHSELNLSSLELGDSALYFCASSVGPSGAGYNEQFFGPGTRLTVL.

The chain employs TRBV12-5 and TRBJ2-3; 11 bases match TRBD2. Losses at the gene ends were 3 bases for V and 2 bases for J; bases not matched to a gene: 7. Germline CDR1 LGHNT, CDR2 FRNRAP. This CDR3 contains 17 residues. CDR3 nucleotide sequence: TGTGCTAGTGGTTTCACGACTAGCGGGATAAACACAGATACGCAGTATTTT. Its protein product is CASGFTTSGINTDTQYF.

The chain couples TRBV30 to TRBJ1-2; 8 bases align to TRBD1. Per germline, CDR1 GTSNPN and CDR2 SVGIG (reference sequence). The trim removed 3 bases at V and 8 bases at J, leaving 8 bases unmatched. The CDR3 covers 13 residues. The CDR3 DNA follows: TGTGCCTGGAGCCGCGGGACAGGTCGAGGCTACACCTTC. This sequence encodes CAWSRGTGRGYTF.

This clone was seen a handful of times. The gene calls are TRBV7-9 and TRBJ1-6; D is possibly TRBD1 (5 bases). There are 15 residues in the CDR3. V was trimmed by 1 base and J by 7 bases, leaving 11 bases between them. CDR1 is SEHNR and CDR2 is FQNEAQ in the germline V gene (reference sequence). The CDR3 DNA follows: TGTGCCAGCAGCTTAGGCCACAGGATGAATTCACCCCTCCACTTT. Residues: CASSLGHRMNSPLHF.

The genes are TRBV6-1 and TRBJ1-6; no reliable D call. CDR1 is MNHNS and CDR2 is SASEGT in the germline V gene. With 0 bases removed from V and 7 bases from J, the gap between germline ends came to 7 bases. This CDR3 comprises 14 residues. For the CDR3, the DNA is TGTGCCAGCAGTGAAGCGGGCAGAAATTCACCCCTCCACTTT. As protein: CASSEAGRNSPLHF.

V is TRBV5-4 and J is TRBJ2-7, with 7 bases matching TRBD1. V was pared by 5 bases and J by 0 bases, with 8 bases of the junction left unmatched. The CDR3 sequence is 15 residues long. Germline CDR1 and CDR2: SGHNT and YYREEE (reference sequence). The CDR3 reads CASRLDRASSYEQYF. The CDR3 nucleotides are TGTGCCAGCAGATTAGACAGGGCAAGCTCCTACGAGCAGTACTTC.

The genes are TRBV29-1 and TRBJ2-2, with D possibly TRBD2 on 6 matching bases. Germline CDR1 is SQVTM and CDR2 is ANQGSEA. V lost 6 bases and J 0 bases, leaving 8 bases between the germline ends. The CDR3 is 13 residues long. The CDR3 coding sequence is TGCAGCGTCGGGAGTTCGAACACCGGGGAGCTGTTTTTT. It translates to CSVGSSNTGELFF.

V is TRBV7-9 and J is TRBJ2-2; 7 nucleotides align to TRBD1. CDR3 length: 15 residues. V lost 5 bases and J lost 1; bases outside the gene matches: 4. Looked up from germline, CDR1 is SEHNR and CDR2 is FQNEAQ (reference sequence). The DNA for the CDR3 is TGTGCCAGCAGCCTAGGGGGCAAGAACACCGGGGAGCTGTTTTTT. Its protein product is CASSLGGKNTGELFF.

Only a few counts were recorded for this clone. V is TRBV7-3 and J is TRBJ2-2; TRBD1 matches 8 bases. There are 14 residues in the CDR3. Germline CDR1 SGHTA, CDR2 FQGTGA. V was clipped by 4 bases and J by 6 bases; unmatched bases: 4. The CDR3 reads CASSSSRGPGELFF. The CDR3 DNA sequence: TGTGCCAGCAGCTCTTCCAGGGGGCCCGGGGAGCTGTTTTTT.

The gene calls are TRBV18 and TRBJ2-7, with 7 bases matching TRBD2. CDR1 is KGHSH and CDR2 is LQKENI in the germline V gene. J lost 4 bases, V lost 6 bases, and 9 bases had no gene match. This CDR3 has 14 amino acids. Here the CDR3 reads CASSPNSGPYEQYF. CDR3 nucleotide sequence: TGTGCCAGCTCGCCTAATAGCGGGCCGTACGAGCAGTACTTC.

The chain has TRBV19 and TRBJ1-3; D perhaps matches TRBD1 (6 bases). CDR3 length equals 14 residues. Germline V lookup: CDR1 LNHDA, CDR2 SQIVND (reference sequence). V shed 5 bases and J shed 4 bases, with 12 bases lying between them. CDR3 bases: TGTGCCAGTAGTCGTATTGACAGGGGAAACACCATATATTTT. Residues: CASSRIDRGNTIYF.

The V call is TRBV29-1, the J call TRBJ1-2, with 9 nucleotides matching TRBD1. The J segment lost 4 bases and the V segment lost 5 bases, leaving 5 bases of the junction unmatched. The germline V gene has CDR1 SQVTM and CDR2 ANQGSEA. The CDR3 consists of 13 residues. The CDR3 region has the DNA TGCAGCGTTACCGGGACAGGGCCCTATGGCTACACCTTC. Encoded protein: CSVTGTGPYGYTF.

The chain is built from TRBV20-1 and TRBJ2-1; D is undetermined. The CDR3 runs to 11 residues. From germline, CDR1 is DFQATT and CDR2 SNEGSKA (reference sequence). Trimming removed 4 bases at V and 6 bases at J, with 7 bases between. CDR3 in DNA: TGCAGTGCTAAATCAGGCAATGAGCAGTTCTTC. Residues: CSAKSGNEQFF.

V is TRBV6-5 and J is TRBJ2-2; 8 positions agree with TRBD1. The V gene's germline CDR1 is MNHEY and CDR2 SVGAGI. This CDR3 is 14 amino acids long. The junction had 6 bases not matched to a gene; V was cut back by 8 bases and J by 4 bases. The CDR3 DNA sequence: TGTGCCAGCGCCGGGACAGGAAGCACCGGGGAGCTGTTTTTT. It is translated as CASAGTGSTGELFF.

This clone was seen more than once but under ten times. The chain joins TRBV5-1 to TRBJ1-1, with no clear D. V was trimmed by 4 bases and J by 1 base, leaving 14 bases between them. Germline CDR1 is SGHRS and CDR2 is YFSETQ. CDR3 length equals 15 residues. This CDR3 reads CASSRERRRNTEAFF. The CDR3 DNA reads TGCGCCAGCAGCCGCGAGAGACGGAGGAACACTGAAGCTTTCTTT.

The J gene is TRBJ1-5, the V gene TRBV7-2, with D unresolved. This CDR3 has 12 residues. CDR1 and CDR2 from the germline V gene are SGHTA and FQGNSA. Between the trimmed V and J ends, which lost 8 bases and 3 bases, there was a span of 8 bases. CDR3 region: CASGSYNQPQHF. CDR3 coding DNA: TGTGCCAGCGGCAGTTACAATCAGCCCCAGCATTTT. Full variable domain (rest looked up from reference TRBV7-2 and TRBJ1-5): GAGVSQSPSNKVTEKGKDVELRCDPISGHTALYWYRQSLGQGLEFLIYFQGNSAPDKSGLPSDRFSAERTGGSVSTLTIQRTQQEDSAVYLCASGSYNQPQHFGDGTRLSIL.

The chain carries TRBV4-1 and TRBJ2-3; 15 positions agree with TRBD2. Looked up from germline, CDR1 is MGHRA and CDR2 is YSYEKL. The junction had 13 bases not matched to a gene; V was cut back by 3 bases and J by 6 bases. The CDR3 is 19 residues long. The CDR3 protein is CASSHRTSGGAGNKDTQYF. CDR3 nucleotides: TGCGCCAGCAGCCATCGGACTAGCGGGGGGGCCGGCAACAAGGATACGCAGTATTTT.

The chain recombines TRBV11-2 with TRBJ2-3, with D uncertain. Germline V gene data show CDR1 as SGHAT and CDR2 as FQNNGV. Trimming pared 0 bases from V and 4 bases from J, leaving 5 bases between. The CDR3 runs 13 residues. In DNA, the CDR3 is TGTGCCAGCAGCTTAGATCCAGCAGATACGCAGTATTTT. As protein: CASSLDPADTQYF.

This sequence joins TRBV5-1 and TRBJ2-7, with 15 bases aligning to TRBD2. Germline V gives CDR1 SGHRS, CDR2 YFSETQ. V was clipped by 4 bases and J by 2 bases; unmatched bases: 10. The CDR3 totals 18 residues. The CDR3 DNA reads TGCGCCAGCAGCCCACCGGGACTAGCGGGGGGCGGTGCCTACGAGCAGTACTTC. This codes for CASSPPGLAGGGAYEQYF.

The CDR3 nucleotides are TGTGCCAGCAGCGTTACAGCGAACACTGAAGCTTTCTTT. Protein product: CASSVTANTEAFF. J is TRBJ1-1 and V is TRBV7-2, with D unclear. The germline V and J ends were trimmed by 5 bases and 1 base, with 8 bases remaining between them. Germline CDR1 and CDR2: SGHTA and FQGNSA. The CDR3 loop spans 13 amino acids.

The V call is TRBV7-2, the J call TRBJ2-7; 8 positions match TRBD2. Per germline, CDR1 SGHTA and CDR2 FQGNSA. This CDR3 comprises 15 residues. V was clipped by 5 bases and J by 2 bases; unmatched bases: 8. The DNA for the CDR3 is TGTGCCAGCAGCCCAGTAGCGGGGCAAACCTACGAGCAGTACTTC. Translated: CASSPVAGQTYEQYF.

This sequence joins TRBV5-1 and TRBJ2-5; 7 bases are a match to TRBD1. The V gene's germline CDR1 is SGHRS and CDR2 YFSETQ. V dropped 4 bases and J dropped 1; count of bases not matched to a gene: 7. The CDR3 has 15 residues. The CDR3 loop is CASSSATGPQETQYF. CDR3 DNA: TGCGCCAGCAGCAGTGCGACAGGGCCCCAAGAGACCCAGTACTTC.

A few counts support this clone. The chain is built from TRBV4-3 and TRBJ1-1; 8 nucleotides agree with TRBD1. The CDR3 totals 15 residues. In germline, CDR1 is LGHNA, CDR2 YSLEER. After removal of 3 bases from V and 2 bases from J, the junction contained 5 bases not matched to a gene. The CDR3 DNA reads TGCGCCAGCAGCCAGGACAGGGATCCCAACACTGAAGCTTTCTTT. Translated: CASSQDRDPNTEAFF.

This clone was seen ten or more times. The chain joins TRBV11-2 to TRBJ1-6; 7 bases align to TRBD1. The ends lost 3 bases at V and 6 bases at J; junction bases unmatched: 5. The CDR3 totals 15 residues. CDR1 is SGHAT, CDR2 FQNNGV, per germline. The CDR3 DNA reads as TGTGCCAGCAGCTTCTTCGACAGGGCTAATTCACCCCTCCACTTT. Protein product: CASSFFDRANSPLHF.